Below, 6 T cell receptor beta chains from the same sample are listed, as sequenced in a study of T-cell reconstitution after alpha-beta-depleted transplantation in children. Unique molecular identifiers were incorporated into the prepared TCRbeta library. One entry per CDR3 protein results from TCRdb running MiXCR on the PCR reads. The sample consists of about a million distinct CDR3 sequences, around 30% of them appearing once. The starting material was PBMCs, mostly from graft donor cells, obtained 360 days after TCRalphabeta/CD19-depleted stem cell transplant. The receptors stem from a boy younger than two who had a stem cell transplant for SCID, so the T cells may come from the graft donor.

The chain combines TRBV13 with TRBJ2-2; possible D gene TRBD2, 6 bases. Germline assignment: CDR1 PRHDT and CDR2 FYEKMQ (reference sequence). Trimming stripped 4 bases from V and 8 bases from J, with 11 bases between. The length of the CDR3 is 13 residues. The CDR3 region has the DNA TGTGCCAGCAGCTCCCGGGGGATTGGGGAGCTGTTTTTT. It encodes CASSSRGIGELFF.

This chain joins TRBV12-3 or TRBV12-4 and TRBJ2-3, with D unresolved. Trimming removed 8 bases from V and 1 base from J, with 19 bases in between. This CDR3 contains 16 residues. CDR3 protein: CASRYSFWSRTDTQYF. The CDR3 DNA reads TGTGCCAGCCGCTACAGTTTTTGGAGCCGCACAGATACGCAGTATTTT.

This clonotype showed up just a few times. This chain connects TRBV12-3 or TRBV12-4 to TRBJ1-2; 7 nucleotides agree with TRBD1. The trim removed 5 bases at V and 6 bases at J, leaving 9 bases unmatched. The CDR3 covers 14 residues. The CDR3 region has the DNA TGTGCCAGCAGTGTAGACAGGGCTGAAAATGGCTACACCTTC. Protein sequence: CASSVDRAENGYTF.

This clonotype was recorded a few times. The chain employs TRBV7-3 and TRBJ2-1; tentatively, D is TRBD1 or TRBD2 (5 bases each). Trimming shortened V by 6 bases and J by 10 bases, and 19 bases separated the two germline ends. Germline loops: CDR1 SGHTA, CDR2 FQGTGA. The CDR3 is 14 residues long. The CDR3 sequence is CASSIRPGDPEQFF. CDR3 DNA: TGTGCCAGCAGTATAAGGCCCGGGGACCCGGAGCAGTTCTTC.

The rearrangement links TRBV12-3 or TRBV12-4 to TRBJ2-2, with D possibly matching TRBD1 (7 bases). The V gene lost 1 base and the J gene lost 7 bases, with 22 bases spanning the gap. The CDR3 is 18 residues long. In DNA form, the CDR3 reads TGTGCCAGCAGTTTAGACCCGAGACTAGTATGGGACAGCGGGGAGCTGTTTTTT. This encodes CASSLDPRLVWDSGELFF.

This clonotype was picked up a small number of times. The genes are TRBV20-1 and TRBJ2-7; the match to TRBD1 covers 8 bases. The germline CDR1 and CDR2 sequences are DFQATT and SNEGSKA (reference sequence). This CDR3 region has 17 residues. V lost 3 bases and J lost 5; bases outside the gene matches: 18. The CDR3 nucleotides are TGCAGTGCTAGCGCCTTAGGACAGGGCAAAGGAGGAAACGAGCAGTACTTC. Its translation: CSASALGQGKGGNEQYF.